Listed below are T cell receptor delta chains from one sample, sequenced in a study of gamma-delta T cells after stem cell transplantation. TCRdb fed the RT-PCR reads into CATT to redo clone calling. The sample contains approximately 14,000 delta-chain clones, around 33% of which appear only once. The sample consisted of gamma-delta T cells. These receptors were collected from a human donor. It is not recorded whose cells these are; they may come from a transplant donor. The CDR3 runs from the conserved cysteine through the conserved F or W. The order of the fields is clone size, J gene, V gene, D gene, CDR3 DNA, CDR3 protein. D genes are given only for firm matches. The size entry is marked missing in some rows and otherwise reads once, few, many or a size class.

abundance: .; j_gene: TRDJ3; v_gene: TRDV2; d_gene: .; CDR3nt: TGTGCCTGTGACCTACTGGGGGACACCCGACAGATGTTTTTC; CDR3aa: CACDLLGDTRQMFF
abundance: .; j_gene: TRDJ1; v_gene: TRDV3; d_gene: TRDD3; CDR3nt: TGTGCCTCCTCCTTTACTCCCCCTAGGGGGGATACGACGTACACCGATAAACTCATCTTT; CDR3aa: CASSFTPPRGDTTYTDKLIF
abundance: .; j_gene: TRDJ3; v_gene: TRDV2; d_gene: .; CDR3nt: TGTGCCTGTGACACCGTGCGTGGGGTTTCCTGGTGCACCCGACAGATGTTTTTC; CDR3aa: CACDTVRGVSWCTRQMFF
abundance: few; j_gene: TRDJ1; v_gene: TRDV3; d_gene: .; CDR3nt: TGTGCCTTTAAATCCGCTAGACTCCCAATCTCTTACACCGATAAACTCATCTTT; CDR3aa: CAFKSARLPISYTDKLIF
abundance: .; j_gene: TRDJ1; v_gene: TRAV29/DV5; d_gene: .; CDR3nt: TGTGCAGCAAGCGCGCGCTCCTACCGAGGACTGGGGATCTGGCCGTACACCGATAAACTCATCTTT; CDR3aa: CAASARSYRGLGIWPYTDKLIF
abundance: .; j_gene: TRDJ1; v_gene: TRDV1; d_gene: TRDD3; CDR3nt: TGTGCTCTTGGGGAGAGGCCCCCTCCGCTGGGGGATACCGATAAACTCATCTTT; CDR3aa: CALGERPPPLGDTDKLIF
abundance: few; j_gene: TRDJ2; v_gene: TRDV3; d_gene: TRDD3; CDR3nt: TGTGCCTTTAGCTTATGGGGGATAATTCATATCCAACTCTTCTTT; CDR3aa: CAFSLWGIIHIQLFF
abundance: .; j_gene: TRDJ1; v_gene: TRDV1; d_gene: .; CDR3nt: TGTGCTCTTGGGGGTTCTCCCGCCGATAAACTCATCTTT; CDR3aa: CALGGSPADKLIF
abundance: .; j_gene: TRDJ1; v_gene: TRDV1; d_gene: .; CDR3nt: TGTGCTCTTGGGGAACTATGGCTTCCTCACGGTGAAGCTGGGTTCAAGTACACCGATAAACTCATCTTT; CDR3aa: CALGELWLPHGEAGFKYTDKLIF
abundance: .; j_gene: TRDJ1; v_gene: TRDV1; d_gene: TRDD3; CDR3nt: TGTGCTCTTGGGGATGTGGGACTTCCTAAACTGGGGGATACTACGCGAGACTCCGATAAACTCATCTTT; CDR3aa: CALGDVGLPKLGDTTRDSDKLIF
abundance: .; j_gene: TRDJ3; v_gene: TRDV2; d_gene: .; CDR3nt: TGTGCCTGTGACGTGCTGGGCCTTGGGGGCTCCTGGGACACCCGACAGATGTTTTTC; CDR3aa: CACDVLGLGGSWDTRQMFF
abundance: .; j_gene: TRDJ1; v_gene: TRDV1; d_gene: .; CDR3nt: TGTGCTCTTGGGGAAGTGGGGCACTACACCGATAAACTCATCTTT; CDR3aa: CALGEVGHYTDKLIF
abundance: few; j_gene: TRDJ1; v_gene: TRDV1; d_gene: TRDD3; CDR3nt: TGTGCTCTTGGGGAACTAAGCCGTCCTACCTGGGGGATACGCGGAGAGAAACTCATCTTT; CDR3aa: CALGELSRPTWGIRGEKLIF
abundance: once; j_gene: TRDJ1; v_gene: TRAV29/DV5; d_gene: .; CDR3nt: TGTGCAGCATCCGGCCTTCCTACCGTGGGGGATACTACTCCTACCGATAAACTCATCTTT; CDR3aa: CAASGLPTVGDTTPTDKLIF
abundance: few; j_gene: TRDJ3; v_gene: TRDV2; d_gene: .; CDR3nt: TGTGCCTGTTACACCGCCGGGGGCCCGAGACGCTGGGACACCCGACAGATGTTTTTC; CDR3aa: CACYTAGGPRRWDTRQMFF
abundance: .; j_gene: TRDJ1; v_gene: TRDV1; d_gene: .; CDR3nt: TGTGCTTTTGGGGAACTATCTTCCTACGCGATCGGGGATACGCGCCGCTTAGGGTACACCGGTAAACTCATCTTT; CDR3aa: CAFGELSSYAIGDTRRLGYTGKLIF
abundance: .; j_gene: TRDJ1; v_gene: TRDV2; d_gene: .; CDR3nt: TGTGCCTGTGACATCCCTTTGAAGTGGGGGGCAAAGAGGGAGTACACCGATAAACTCATCTTT; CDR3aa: CACDIPLKWGAKREYTDKLIF
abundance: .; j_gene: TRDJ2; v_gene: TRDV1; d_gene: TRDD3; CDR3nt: TGTGCTCTTGGGGAACTGATGGGGGATACCCTTTATTTGACAGCACAACTCTTCTTT; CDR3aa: CALGELMGDTLYLTAQLFF
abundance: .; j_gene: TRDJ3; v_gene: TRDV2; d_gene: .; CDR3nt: TGTGCCTGTGACACCGCTGTGGGCTACTCCTGGTACACCCTACAGATGTTTTTC; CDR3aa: CACDTAVGYSWYTLQMFF
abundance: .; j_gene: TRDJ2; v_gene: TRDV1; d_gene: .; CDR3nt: TGTGCTCTTGGGGAACAGCGGGGGTGCTTCCTACAATCTGGGGGCCCGACAGCACAACTCTTCTTT; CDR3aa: CALGEQRGCFLQSGGPTAQLFF
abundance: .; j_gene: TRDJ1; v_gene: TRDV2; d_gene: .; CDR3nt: TGTGCCTGTGACACCGGACTTAGAGTGACCGATAAACTCATCTTT; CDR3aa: CACDTGLRVTDKLIF
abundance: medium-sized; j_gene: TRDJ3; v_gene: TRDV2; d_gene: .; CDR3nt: TGTGCCTGTGACAAGGCGGAGGGACCATCCTGGGACACCCGACAGATGTTTTTC; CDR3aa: CACDKAEGPSWDTRQMFF
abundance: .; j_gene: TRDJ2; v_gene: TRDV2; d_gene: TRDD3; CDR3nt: TGTGCCTGTGACCAGGTACTGGAGGATACGCGTCCGACAGCACAACTCTTCTTT; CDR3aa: CACDQVLEDTRPTAQLFF
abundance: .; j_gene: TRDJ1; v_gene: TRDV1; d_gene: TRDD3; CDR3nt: TGTGCTCTTGGGGAAACCTTTAGGGGCTGGGGGTACACCGATAAACTCATCTTT; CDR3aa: CALGETFRGWGYTDKLIF
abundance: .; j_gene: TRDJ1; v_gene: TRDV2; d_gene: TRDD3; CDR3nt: TGTGCCTGTGACACCCTGAGCAGGAGACGGGGACTGGGGGATACGGGAAAACTCATCTTT; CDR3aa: CACDTLSRRRGLGDTGKLIF